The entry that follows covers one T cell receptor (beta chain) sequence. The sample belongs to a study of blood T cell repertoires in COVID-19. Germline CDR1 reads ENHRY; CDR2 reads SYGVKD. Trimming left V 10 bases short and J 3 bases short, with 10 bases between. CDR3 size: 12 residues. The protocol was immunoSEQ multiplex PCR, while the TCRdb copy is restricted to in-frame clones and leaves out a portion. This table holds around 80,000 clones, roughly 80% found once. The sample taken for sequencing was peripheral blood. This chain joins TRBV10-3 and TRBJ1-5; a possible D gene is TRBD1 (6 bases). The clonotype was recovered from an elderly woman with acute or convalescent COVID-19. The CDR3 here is CATRQDNQPQHF. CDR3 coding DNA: TGTGCCACCAGACAGGACAATCAGCCCCAGCATTTT.